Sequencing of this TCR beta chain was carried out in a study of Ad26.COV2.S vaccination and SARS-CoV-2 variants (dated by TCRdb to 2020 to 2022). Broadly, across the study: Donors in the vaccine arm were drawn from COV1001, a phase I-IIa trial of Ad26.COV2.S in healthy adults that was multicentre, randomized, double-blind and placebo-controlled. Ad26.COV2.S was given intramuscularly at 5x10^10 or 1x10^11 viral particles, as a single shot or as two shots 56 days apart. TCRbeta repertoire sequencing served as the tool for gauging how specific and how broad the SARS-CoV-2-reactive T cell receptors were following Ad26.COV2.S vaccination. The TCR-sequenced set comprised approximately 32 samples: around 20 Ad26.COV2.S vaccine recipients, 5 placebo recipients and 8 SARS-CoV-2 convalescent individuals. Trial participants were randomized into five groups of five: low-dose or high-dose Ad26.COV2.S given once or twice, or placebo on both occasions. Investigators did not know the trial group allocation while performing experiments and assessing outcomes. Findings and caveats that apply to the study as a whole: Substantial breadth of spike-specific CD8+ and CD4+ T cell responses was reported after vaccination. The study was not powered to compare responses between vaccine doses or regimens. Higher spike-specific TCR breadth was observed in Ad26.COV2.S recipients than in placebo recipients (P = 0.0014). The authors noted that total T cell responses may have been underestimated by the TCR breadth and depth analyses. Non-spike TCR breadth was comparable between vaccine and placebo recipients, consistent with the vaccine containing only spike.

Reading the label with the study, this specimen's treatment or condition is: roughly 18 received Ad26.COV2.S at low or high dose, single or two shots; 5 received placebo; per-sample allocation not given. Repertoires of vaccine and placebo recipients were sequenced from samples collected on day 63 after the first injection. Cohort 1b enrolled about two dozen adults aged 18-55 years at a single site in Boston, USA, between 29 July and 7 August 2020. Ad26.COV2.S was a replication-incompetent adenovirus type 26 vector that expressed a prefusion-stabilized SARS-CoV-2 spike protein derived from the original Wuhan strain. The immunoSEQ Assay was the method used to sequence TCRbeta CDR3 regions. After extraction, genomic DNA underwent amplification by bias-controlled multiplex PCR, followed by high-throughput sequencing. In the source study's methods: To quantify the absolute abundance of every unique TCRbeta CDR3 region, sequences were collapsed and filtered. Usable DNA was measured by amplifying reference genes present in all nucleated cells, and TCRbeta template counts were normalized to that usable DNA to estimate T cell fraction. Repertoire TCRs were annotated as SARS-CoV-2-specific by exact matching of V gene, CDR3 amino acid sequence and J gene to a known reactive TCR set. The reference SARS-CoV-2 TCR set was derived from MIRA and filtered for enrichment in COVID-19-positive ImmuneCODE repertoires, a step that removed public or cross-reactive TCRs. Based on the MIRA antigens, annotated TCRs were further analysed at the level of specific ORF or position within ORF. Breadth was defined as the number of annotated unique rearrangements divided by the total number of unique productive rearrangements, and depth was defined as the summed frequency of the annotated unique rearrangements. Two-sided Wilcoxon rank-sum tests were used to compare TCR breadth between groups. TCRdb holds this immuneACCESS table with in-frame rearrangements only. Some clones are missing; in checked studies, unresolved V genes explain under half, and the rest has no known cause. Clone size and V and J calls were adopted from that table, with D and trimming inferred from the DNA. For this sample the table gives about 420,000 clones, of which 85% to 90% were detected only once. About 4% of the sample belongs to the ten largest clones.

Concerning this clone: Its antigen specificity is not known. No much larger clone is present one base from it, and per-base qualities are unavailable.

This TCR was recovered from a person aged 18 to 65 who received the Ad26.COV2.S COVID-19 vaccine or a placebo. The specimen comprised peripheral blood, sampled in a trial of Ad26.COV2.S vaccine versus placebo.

This receptor carries the CDR3 CASSLGAYNSPLHF. The bases are TGTGCCAGCAGCTTGGGGGCCTATAATTCACCCCTCCACTTT. In this chain, TRBV13 is recombined with TRBJ1-6; the D region possibly corresponds to TRBD1 (5 bases align). The CDR3 sequence holds 14 residues, the cysteine and phenylalanine included. The DNA shown is the 42-base CDR3, in frame from base 1. The germline V gene (reference sequence) gives CDR1 as PRHDT and CDR2 as FYEKMQ. V loses 3 bases, J loses 2 bases, and the germline ends lie 5 bases apart.